One and the same sample provided the 19 T cell receptor beta chains below, sequenced in a study of Ad26.COV2.S vaccination and SARS-CoV-2 variants. The protocol was immunoSEQ multiplex PCR, while the TCRdb copy is restricted to in-frame clones and leaves out a portion. Of hundreds of thousands of clones in the sample, about 89% were seen once. Treatment defined: around 19 received Ad26.COV2.S at low or high dose, single or two shots; about 5 received placebo; per-sample allocation not given. Vaccine and placebo recipients were sampled on day 63 after the first injection. The sequencing here drew on peripheral blood, taken in a trial of Ad26.COV2.S vaccine versus placebo. These receptors all come from a person aged 18-65 years who received the Ad26.COV2.S COVID-19 vaccine or a placebo.

This clone was counted a single time. Other DNA sequences in the sample encode the same CDR3. The J gene is TRBJ2-3, the V gene TRBV18, with D tentatively TRBD1 (6 bases). The V gene lost 3 bases and the J gene lost 4 bases, with 11 bases spanning the gap. The germline CDR1 and CDR2 sequences are KGHSH and LQKENI. The CDR3 has 14 residues. The CDR3 DNA reads as TGTGCCAGCTCACCGGGCCAGGGGCCAGATACGCAGTATTTT. This codes for CASSPGQGPDTQYF. The whole variable domain, remainder taken from reference TRBV18 and TRBJ2-3, is NAGVMQNPRHLVRRRGQEARLRCSPMKGHSHVYWYRQLPEEGLKFMVYLQKENIIDESGMPKERFSAEFPKEGPSILRIQQVVRGDSAAYFCASSPGQGPDTQYFGPGTRLTVL.

The V gene is TRBV5-1, the J gene TRBJ2-7, with 8 bases lining up with TRBD1. Germline V gene lookup returns CDR1 SGHRS and CDR2 YFSETQ. The CDR3 length is 15 residues. The V and J ends lost 4 bases and 3 bases, in that order; junction bases with no gene match: 9. Written as DNA, the CDR3 is TGCGCCAGCAGCATTCAGGGGGCCCTACTCTACGAGCAGTACTTC. This codes for CASSIQGALLYEQYF.

The V call is TRBV9, the J call TRBJ1-2, with 11 bases matching TRBD1. The CDR3 loop spans 17 amino acids. Germline V lookup: CDR1 SGDLS, CDR2 YYNGEE. Losses at the gene ends were 3 bases for V and 4 bases for J; bases not matched to a gene: 11. DNA for the CDR3: TGTGCCAGCAGCGACTTCTTACCGGGACAGGGGGGCTATGGCTACACCTTC. Translated, it gives CASSDFLPGQGGYGYTF.

This clone occurred once. The chain carries TRBV2 and TRBJ2-7; a weak D match, TRBD1 (6 bases). Deletions cut 8 bases from V and 0 bases from J, with 11 bases between. Germline V gene lookup returns CDR1 SNHLY and CDR2 FYNNEI. The CDR3 extends over 13 amino acids. The CDR3 DNA sequence: TGTGCCAGCCAGACAGGAATCTCCTACGAGCAGTACTTC. This encodes CASQTGISYEQYF.

This clone was seen only a few times. This rearrangement joins TRBV6-5 to TRBJ1-6, with TRBD1 as a possible D gene (5 bases). The CDR3 spans 11 residues. Germline CDR1 MNHEY, CDR2 SVGAGI. Trimming removed 2 bases at V and 16 bases at J, with 9 bases between. Written as DNA, the CDR3 is TGTGCCAGCAGTTACAGACAGCTACTCCACTTT. It codes for CASSYRQLLHF.

This sequence joins TRBV5-1 and TRBJ2-7; 10 bases are shared with TRBD2. V lost 1 base, J lost 3 bases, and 4 bases stayed unmatched. Germline values: CDR1 SGHRS, CDR2 YFSETQ. The CDR3 runs 15 residues. The CDR3, as DNA: TGCGCCAGCAGCTTGAGCTTAGCGGGAGGCTACGAGCAGTACTTC. Translated, it gives CASSLSLAGGYEQYF.

V is TRBV2 and J is TRBJ1-1, with 10 bases lining up with TRBD1. The CDR3 spans 15 residues. From germline, CDR1 is SNHLY and CDR2 FYNNEI. J gave up 4 bases and V 4 bases, and 6 bases lay outside the gene matches. CDR3 protein: CASSGDRGWSTEAFF. In DNA, the CDR3 is TGTGCCAGCAGTGGGGACAGGGGATGGAGCACTGAAGCTTTCTTT.

CDR3: CASSEGLPENIQYF. CDR3 DNA sequence: TGTGCCAGCAGCGAGGGACTCCCAGAAAACATTCAGTACTTC. This chain uses TRBV7-9 with TRBJ2-4; a weak D match, TRBD2 (6 bases). Trimming stripped 5 bases from V and 5 bases from J, with 13 bases between. Germline CDR1 SEHNR, CDR2 FQNEAQ (reference sequence). The CDR3 consists of 14 residues. Combining the CDR3 with reference TRBV7-9 and TRBJ2-4 gives the whole variable domain DTGVSQNPRHKITKRGQNVTFRCDPISEHNRLYWYRQTLGQGPEFLTYFQNEAQLEKSRLLSDRFSAERPKGSFSTLEIQRTEQGDSAMYLCASSEGLPENIQYFGAGTRLSVL.

This clone occurred a few times. The CDR3 here is CASSLGGLAGVLEQYF. DNA for the CDR3: TGTGCCAGCAGCTTAGGTGGACTAGCGGGAGTTCTGGAGCAGTACTTC. The chain combines TRBV7-8 with TRBJ2-7; TRBD2 matches 13 bases. With 1 base clipped from V and 7 bases from J, the junction kept 7 bases outside the gene matches. The length of the CDR3 is 16 residues. In germline, CDR1 is SGHVS, CDR2 FQNEAQ.

This clone came up once. The chain carries TRBV4-2 and TRBJ2-2; 8 positions match TRBD2. Germline values: CDR1 LGHNA, CDR2 YNFKEQ. V gave up 1 base and J gave up 6 bases; unmatched junction bases: 10. The CDR3 contains 17 residues. The CDR3 nucleotides read TGTGCCAGCAGCCAAGGCATGGAGGCGGGGGGTCCCGGGGAGCTGTTTTTT. Residues: CASSQGMEAGGPGELFF.

V and J are TRBV7-2 and TRBJ1-1; TRBD1 aligns across 7 bases. V was pared by 5 bases and J by 0 bases, with 3 bases of the junction left unmatched. The CDR3 sequence is 14 residues long. Per the germline V gene, CDR1 is SGHTA and CDR2 is FQGNSA. The CDR3 reads CASSRGTVNTEAFF. DNA of the CDR3: TGTGCCAGCAGCCGCGGGACAGTGAACACTGAAGCTTTCTTT.

The CDR3 bases are TGTGCCAGCAGCCAAGGGTCGTCCCTTACTAACATTCAGTACTTC. Translating gives CASSQGSSLTNIQYF. The V call is TRBV14, the J call TRBJ2-4; the D is unclear. In germline, CDR1 is SGHDN, CDR2 FVKESK. Trimming took off 1 base at V and 7 bases at J, with 14 bases between the two ends. The CDR3 consists of 15 residues. Supplemented by reference TRBV14 and TRBJ2-4, the full variable domain reads EAGVTQFPSHSVIEKGQTVTLRCDPISGHDNLYWYRRVMGKEIKFLLHFVKESKQDESGMPNNRFLAERTGGTYSTLKVQPAELEDSGVYFCASSQGSSLTNIQYFGAGTRLSVL.

The rearrangement uses TRBV5-1 and TRBJ2-5, with a weak D call TRBD1 (6 bases). The germline gives CDR1 SGHRS, CDR2 YFSETQ. CDR3 length: 15 amino acids. Trimming removed 2 bases from V and 5 bases from J, with 16 bases in between. In nucleotides, the CDR3 is TGCGCCAGCAGCTTTCAGGGGCTGACGGACGAGACCCAGTACTTC. This translates into CASSFQGLTDETQYF.

V is TRBV6-5 and J is TRBJ2-2; 8 bases fit TRBD1. Germline V gives CDR1 MNHEY, CDR2 SVGAGI. V was clipped by 0 bases and J by 5 bases; unmatched bases: 5. The CDR3 covers 16 residues. CDR3: CASSYSGTGGTGELFF. The CDR3 nucleotides are TGTGCCAGCAGTTACTCGGGGACAGGAGGGACCGGGGAGCTGTTTTTT.

The rearrangement joins TRBV2 to TRBJ2-2, with 10 bases that match TRBD1. Germline V gives CDR1 SNHLY, CDR2 FYNNEI. The CDR3 runs 17 residues. Losses at the gene ends were 8 bases for V and 5 bases for J; bases not matched to a gene: 14. CDR3 nucleotides: TGTGCCAGCGGAAGAGTACCGGGACAGGGGTGGACCGGGGAGCTGTTTTTT. It is translated as CASGRVPGQGWTGELFF.

The genes are TRBV7-2 and TRBJ2-7; 10 positions match TRBD2. This CDR3 comprises 14 residues. V dropped 3 bases and J dropped 11; count of bases not matched to a gene: 10. CDR1 SGHTA and CDR2 FQGNSA come from the germline V gene. The CDR3 loop reads CASSLGTSAVREYF. CDR3 in DNA: TGTGCCAGCAGCTTGGGGACTAGCGCCGTGAGAGAGTACTTC.

This chain links TRBV4-3 with TRBJ2-7; TRBD1 matches at 8 bases. J lost 1 base, V lost 0 bases, and 8 bases had no gene match. Germline V gene lookup returns CDR1 LGHNA and CDR2 YSLEER. The length of the CDR3 is 17 residues. The CDR3 sequence: CASSQDRGRTLSYEQYF. In nucleotides, the CDR3 is TGCGCCAGCAGCCAAGACAGGGGGCGAACCCTTTCCTACGAGCAGTACTTC.

The CDR3 DNA is TGTGCCAGCAGCTCCGGACTAGTGGAGACCCAGTACTTC. It specifies CASSSGLVETQYF. The chain uses TRBV9 and TRBJ2-5; 7 positions agree with TRBD2. Germline CDR1 reads SGDLS; CDR2 reads YYNGEE. The junction had 5 bases not matched to a gene; V was cut back by 4 bases and J by 5 bases. This CDR3 has 13 residues.

The chain carries TRBV7-8 and TRBJ2-7; D not resolved. The CDR3 is 15 amino acids. CDR1 and CDR2 from the germline V gene are SGHVS and FQNEAQ. V lost 0 bases, J lost 0 bases, and 9 bases lay in between. CDR3 protein: CASSLASGYSYEQYF. CDR3 coding DNA: TGTGCCAGCAGCTTAGCCTCGGGCTACTCCTACGAGCAGTACTTC.